This T cell receptor (beta chain) originates from a study of T-cell memory formation after mild COVID-19. In its sample, this clonotype was seen a few times. TCRdb fed the 5' RACE reads into MiXCR, producing one record per CDR3 protein. The repertoire holds around 420,000 distinct CDR3 sequences, approximately 24% seen once, with 7% to 9.5% in the top ten. This CDR3 is built from 15 residues. Per germline, CDR1 MNHEY and CDR2 SVGAGI. V was clipped by 5 bases and J by 2 bases, with 15 bases between them. The TCR comes from an adult woman who had mild COVID-19 (a few samples of this study predate the infection). Cell type and time point are not known. The source material was PBMCs or a T cell subset sorted from them (not recorded which). The V gene is TRBV6-5, the J gene TRBJ2-5, with a possible D match to TRBD2 (6 bases). The CDR3 here is CASSGRWGVQETQYF. The CDR3 DNA is TGTGCCAGCAGTGGCCGATGGGGGGTTCAAGAGACCCAGTACTTC.